Following are 4 T cell receptor beta chains from one sample sequenced in a study of T cells expressing NK-cell markers. Each CDR3 protein gets one entry in TCRdb, which reprocessed the 5' RACE reads and gives no DNA. This sample's table reports about 390,000 distinct CDR3 sequences. Sequencing input: blood T cells: a sorted CD56 or NKG2C T cell subset, CD4+ or CD8+ T cells, or bulk PBMC T cells (not recorded which). The receptors here all came from a woman aged 45 to 65 in good health.

The chain links TRBV29-1 to TRBJ2-2; TCRdb picks TRBD1, but there is no DNA to check that call. Germline CDR1 is SQVTM and CDR2 is ANQGSEA. This CDR3 comprises 15 residues. The CDR3 sequence is CSVETGGAGTGELFF.

This sequence joins TRBV6-2 or TRBV6-3 and TRBJ1-2; the D call from TCRdb, TRBD1, cannot be confirmed without DNA. Germline V CDR1 and CDR2: MNHEY, SVGEGT. The CDR3 is 14 residues long. The CDR3: CASRSQGEVYGYTF.

V usage is TRBV12-3 or TRBV12-4 and J usage is TRBJ2-1; as DNA is missing, the TRBD2 call by TCRdb cannot be tested. The CDR3 loop spans 16 amino acids. CDR3: CASSLGISGNPHEQFF.

The chain uses TRBV6-5 and TRBJ2-5; TCRdb selects TRBD1, and the lack of DNA leaves this call unchecked. This CDR3 is 14 amino acids long. In germline, CDR1 is MNHEY, CDR2 SVGAGI. CDR3 sequence reads: CASSYGGGQETQYF.